Shown below are 28 T cell receptor beta chains from a single sample sequenced in a study of identical twins. TCRdb re-analysed the 5' RACE reads in MiXCR, keeping a single row per CDR3 protein. The data hold approximately 890,000 distinct CDR3 sequences, with around 12% observed a single time. These records were also assigned to another study, of yellow fever vaccine responses in identical twins.

What was sequenced was PBMCs. Every receptor here comes from a woman between 18 and 29 years old in good health.

This clonotype was observed a few times. V and J are TRBV7-2 and TRBJ1-1, with a tentative D call TRBD1 (5 bases). The V gene's germline CDR1 is SGHTA and CDR2 FQGNSA. The length of the CDR3 is 14 residues. Trimming shortened V by 5 bases and J by 1 base, and 11 bases separated the two germline ends. The CDR3 sequence is CASSPWGGNTEAFF. In nucleotides, the CDR3 is TGTGCCAGCAGCCCATGGGGGGGGAACACTGAAGCTTTCTTT.

This clonotype was seen a few times. V and J are TRBV7-9 and TRBJ2-1; D uncertain. V dropped 5 bases and J dropped 5 bases, with 13 bases sitting between them. The CDR3 consists of 14 residues. Per germline, CDR1 SEHNR and CDR2 FQNEAQ (reference sequence). CDR3 residues: CASSTERTNNEQFF. CDR3 sequence (DNA): TGTGCCAGCAGCACAGAAAGGACCAACAATGAGCAGTTCTTC.

V usage is TRBV7-8 and J usage is TRBJ2-6; 9 bases match TRBD1. The CDR3 is 19 amino acids. Trimming removed 2 bases from V and 1 base from J; junction bases left unmatched: 9. The germline V gene has CDR1 SGHVS and CDR2 FQNEAQ. The CDR3: CASSLLPTGGLSGANVLTF. The DNA for the CDR3 is TGTGCCAGCAGCTTACTCCCGACAGGGGGTTTATCTGGGGCCAACGTCCTGACTTTC. The full variable domain, its missing parts supplied by reference TRBV7-8 and TRBJ2-6, is GAGVSQSPRYKVAKRGQDVALRCDPISGHVSLFWYQQALGQGPEFLTYFQNEAQLDKSGLPSDRFFAERPEGSVSTLKIQRTQQEDSAVYLCASSLLPTGGLSGANVLTFGAGSRLTVL.

The table lists this clonotype with a few counts. The chain employs TRBV28 and TRBJ1-1, with 10 bases identical to TRBD1. Losses at the gene ends were 5 bases for V and 3 bases for J; bases not matched to a gene: 9. Germline V gene lookup returns CDR1 MDHEN and CDR2 SYDVKM. The CDR3 covers 16 residues. CDR3 sequence reads: CASSVRGQGPYTEAFF. CDR3 bases: TGTGCCAGCAGTGTCCGGGGACAGGGGCCTTACACTGAAGCTTTCTTT.

This clonotype appeared many times. V gene TRBV5-6 combines with J gene TRBJ2-2, with a tentative D call TRBD1 (6 bases). The CDR3 length is 13 residues. V was pared by 1 base and J by 6 bases, with 7 bases between. The germline V gene has CDR1 SGHDT and CDR2 YYEEEE. The CDR3 region has the DNA TGTGCCAGCAGCTTGACAGGGCCCGGGGAGCTGTTTTTT. It yields the protein CASSLTGPGELFF. The full variable domain, completed using reference TRBV5-6 and TRBJ2-2, is DAGVTQSPTHLIKTRGQQVTLRCSPKSGHDTVSWYQQALGQGPQFIFQYYEEEERQRGNFPDRFSGHQFPNYSSELNVNALLLGDSALYLCASSLTGPGELFFGEGSRLTVL.

This clonotype was seen a few times. The chain combines TRBV27 with TRBJ2-5; 7 nucleotides line up with TRBD1. After removal of 5 bases from V and 4 bases from J, the junction contained 7 bases not matched to a gene. The CDR3 length is 14 residues. Per germline, CDR1 MNHEY and CDR2 SMNVEV (reference sequence). DNA of the CDR3: TGTGCCAGCAGTCTAGACAGGGTCTTAGAGACCCAGTACTTC. Translation: CASSLDRVLETQYF.

This clonotype was detected a few times. The genes are TRBV10-2 and TRBJ1-1; no firm D call. CDR1 is WSHSY, CDR2 SAAADI, per germline. The V end was cut by 7 bases, the J end by 5 bases, with 11 bases between. The CDR3 totals 12 residues. Here the CDR3 reads CASNAGGTEAFF. CDR3 nucleotide sequence: TGCGCCAGCAATGCTGGTGGGACTGAAGCTTTCTTT.

This clonotype was detected a few times. This sequence joins TRBV6-1 and TRBJ2-5, with 13 bases aligning to TRBD2. The CDR3 extends over 16 amino acids. J lost 2 bases, V lost 5 bases, and 5 bases had no gene match. Germline V gene data show CDR1 as MNHNS and CDR2 as SASEGT. Here the CDR3 reads CASSTGTSGDQETQYF. The CDR3 DNA is TGTGCCAGCAGTACCGGGACTAGCGGGGATCAAGAGACCCAGTACTTC.

The rearrangement uses TRBV10-3 and TRBJ1-1; D is undetermined. Germline values: CDR1 ENHRY, CDR2 SYGVKD. The V and J ends lost 2 bases and 4 bases respectively, with 8 bases between them. CDR3 length: 13 amino acids. Here the CDR3 DNA reads TGTGCCATCAGTGAGACTGACGGCACTGAAGCTTTCTTT. This sequence encodes CAISETDGTEAFF.

There are a few counts of this clonotype. CDR3 sequence (DNA): TGTGCCAGCAGTTTAAGGACGGCAGGTCAGCCCCAGCATTTT. Translating gives CASSLRTAGQPQHF. The chain is built from TRBV12-3 or TRBV12-4 and TRBJ1-5; D unclear. This CDR3 is built from 14 residues. V dropped 2 bases and J dropped 6 bases, with 11 bases sitting between them.

This chain links TRBV5-1 with TRBJ2-1, with 8 nucleotides matching TRBD2. V lost 1 base to trimming and J lost 7 bases; unmatched junction nucleotides: 10. In germline, CDR1 is SGHRS, CDR2 YFSETQ. The CDR3 contains 16 residues. The CDR3 nucleotides read TGCGCCAGCAGCTTGAGGGCGGGGGGTGCCATAAATGAGCAGTTCTTC. It codes for CASSLRAGGAINEQFF.

This clonotype appeared many times. This chain uses TRBV18 with TRBJ2-3; a weak D match, TRBD2 (6 bases). The CDR3 runs to 16 residues. V lost 0 bases to trimming and J lost 0 bases, with 10 bases between them. Germline V gene lookup returns CDR1 KGHSH and CDR2 LQKENI. The CDR3 spells CASSPPTGTSTDTQYF. The CDR3 nucleotides are TGTGCCAGCTCACCACCGACGGGGACTAGCACAGATACGCAGTATTTT.

V usage is TRBV15 and J usage is TRBJ2-5; D is unclear. The V gene's germline CDR1 is LNHNV and CDR2 YYDKDF (reference sequence). CDR3 length: 14 amino acids. V was trimmed by 3 bases and J by 4 bases, leaving 12 bases between them. CDR3 amino acids: CATSSAVARETQYF. The CDR3 coding sequence is TGTGCCACCAGCAGTGCCGTAGCCAGAGAGACCCAGTACTTC.

The chain joins TRBV10-2 to TRBJ2-7, with D possibly TRBD2 on 6 matching bases. CDR1 and CDR2 (germline): WSHSY, SAAADI. The CDR3 is made up of 13 amino acids. Trimming took off 6 bases at V and 3 bases at J, with 12 bases between the two ends. In DNA, the CDR3 is TGCGCCAGCAGCCTGGGACTGAACTACGAGCAGTACGTC. Residues: CASSLGLNYEQYV.

There are many counts of this clonotype. J is TRBJ2-3 and V is TRBV6-1; D unresolved. This CDR3 is 12 amino acids long. V was pared by 1 base and J by 7 bases, with 6 bases between. Germline loops: CDR1 MNHNS, CDR2 SASEGT. The CDR3 is CASSEGPYTQYF. The DNA of the CDR3 is TGTGCCAGCAGTGAAGGGCCATATACGCAGTATTTT.

This clonotype has more than one count but fewer than ten. The chain uses TRBV10-3 and TRBJ2-1, with D unresolved. Trimming pared 5 bases from V and 7 bases from J, leaving 15 bases between. Germline assignment: CDR1 ENHRY and CDR2 SYGVKD. The CDR3 is made up of 14 amino acids. DNA for the CDR3: TGTGCCATCAGTCAACTCACCCTTTGGAATGAGCAGTTCTTC. It specifies CAISQLTLWNEQFF.

The V call is TRBV2, the J call TRBJ2-7; TRBD2 aligns across 12 bases. The CDR3 runs 16 residues. The V gene end was trimmed by 1 base and the J gene end by 3 bases; junction bases not matched to a gene: 4. The germline V gene has CDR1 SNHLY and CDR2 FYNNEI. The CDR3 loop reads CASSEGLAGGSYEQYF. The CDR3 DNA reads TGTGCCAGCAGTGAAGGGCTAGCGGGAGGGAGCTACGAGCAGTACTTC. Full variable domain (missing parts from reference TRBV2 and TRBJ2-7): EPEVTQTPSHQVTQMGQEVILRCVPISNHLYFYWYRQILGQKVEFLVSFYNNEISEKSEIFDDQFSVERPDGSNFTLKIRSTKLEDSAMYFCASSEGLAGGSYEQYFGPGTRLTVT.

V and J are TRBV6-2 or TRBV6-3 and TRBJ2-1, with D perhaps matching TRBD2 (5 bases). The V and J ends lost 7 bases and 10 bases respectively, with 17 bases between them. In germline, CDR1 is MNHEY, CDR2 SVGEGT. CDR3 size: 13 residues. This CDR3 reads CASTNRRGEEQFF. Written as DNA, the CDR3 is TGTGCCAGCACCAATCGCCGGGGTGAAGAGCAGTTCTTC.

This clonotype was observed a few times. The chain employs TRBV12-3 or TRBV12-4 and TRBJ2-6, with 8 bases that match TRBD1. Germline trimming cut 6 bases from V and 0 bases from J; bases unmatched to any gene: 7. There are 17 residues in the CDR3. The CDR3 nucleotides are TGTGCCAGCAGAGAGACAGGGGCTCCCTCTGGGGCCAACGTCCTGACTTTC. This encodes CASRETGAPSGANVLTF.

This clonotype was counted at least ten times. The chain carries TRBV12-3 or TRBV12-4 and TRBJ1-1; 7 nucleotides agree with TRBD1. With 6 bases clipped from V and 2 bases from J, the junction kept 6 bases outside the gene matches. The CDR3 is made up of 14 amino acids. The CDR3 DNA is TGTGCCAGCAGGACCGGGACAGCCAACACTGAAGCTTTCTTT. The encoded protein is CASRTGTANTEAFF.

The J gene is TRBJ1-6, the V gene TRBV20-1; no definite D call. CDR1 and CDR2 from the germline V gene are DFQATT and SNEGSKA (reference sequence). The V and J ends lost 6 bases and 6 bases respectively, with 12 bases between them. There are 13 residues in the CDR3. CDR3 protein: CSASAGPNSPLHF. The CDR3 DNA reads as TGCAGTGCAAGCGCCGGACCTAATTCACCCCTCCACTTT.

This clonotype was detected a few times. The chain joins TRBV6-1 to TRBJ2-7; D remains unclear. The V gene's germline CDR1 is MNHNS and CDR2 SASEGT. There are 15 residues in the CDR3. The V and J ends lost 10 bases and 0 bases respectively, with 19 bases between them. CDR3 DNA: TGTGCCACCACTCAAGACTTTTTCAGCTCCTACGAGCAGTACTTC. It translates to CATTQDFFSSYEQYF.

This clonotype was seen a handful of times. The chain joins TRBV5-1 to TRBJ2-2, with 7 bases matching TRBD1. V shed 1 base and J 6 bases; nucleotides not matched to a gene: 9. Germline values: CDR1 SGHRS, CDR2 YFSETQ. The CDR3 consists of 16 residues. The CDR3 region is CASSLRGDSMAGELFF. The CDR3 nucleotides are TGCGCCAGCAGCTTGAGAGGGGACAGTATGGCCGGGGAGCTGTTTTTT. The full variable domain, its missing parts supplied by reference TRBV5-1 and TRBJ2-2, is KAGVTQTPRYLIKTRGQQVTLSCSPISGHRSVSWYQQTPGQGLQFLFEYFSETQRNKGNFPGRFSGRQFSNSRSEMNVSTLELGDSALYLCASSLRGDSMAGELFFGEGSRLTVL.

This clonotype was recorded many times. The V and J genes are TRBV12-3 or TRBV12-4 and TRBJ2-5, with D possibly called TRBD1 or TRBD2 (5 bases each). The V gene lost 3 bases and the J gene lost 5 bases, with 13 bases spanning the gap. CDR3 size: 14 residues. In DNA form, the CDR3 reads TGTGCCAGCAGTTTCGCTAGCAGACAGGAGACCCAGTACTTC. Amino acids: CASSFASRQETQYF.

This chain joins TRBV5-1 and TRBJ2-5, with 12 bases matching TRBD2. Germline V lookup: CDR1 SGHRS, CDR2 YFSETQ. After removal of 1 base from V and 2 bases from J, the junction contained 6 bases not matched to a gene. The CDR3 runs to 17 residues. In DNA, the CDR3 is TGCGCCAGCAGCTTGCCCGGACTAGCGGGGACACAAGAGACCCAGTACTTC. Translated, it gives CASSLPGLAGTQETQYF.

V is TRBV6-1 and J is TRBJ2-2; 10 bases line up with TRBD1. CDR1 is MNHNS, CDR2 SASEGT, per germline. The CDR3 totals 21 residues. J was trimmed by 7 bases and V by 2 bases; bases with no gene match: 22. Here the CDR3 reads CASSEPHGDRGLPYQGGELFF. CDR3 in DNA: TGTGCCAGCAGTGAACCCCACGGGGACAGGGGCCTTCCCTACCAAGGCGGGGAGCTGTTTTTT.

This clonotype was counted a few times. The J gene is TRBJ2-3, the V gene TRBV2, with a tentative D call TRBD2 (5 bases). The CDR3 is made up of 14 amino acids. Germline CDR1 SNHLY, CDR2 FYNNEI. The V gene lost 3 bases and the J gene lost 2 bases, with 9 bases spanning the gap. The CDR3 bases are TGTGCCAGCAGTGATCGCGGGTACACAGATACGCAGTATTTT. Its translation is CASSDRGYTDTQYF.

This clonotype was counted between two and nine times. The genes are TRBV28 and TRBJ1-5; weak D call: TRBD1 (6 bases). Germline loops: CDR1 MDHEN, CDR2 SYDVKM. The CDR3 runs 11 residues. Deletions cut 7 bases from V and 13 bases from J, with 14 bases between. CDR3 residues: CASTSTGQQHF. CDR3 in DNA: TGTGCCAGCACCTCCACGGGACAACAGCATTTT.